This T cell receptor (beta chain) was found in a study of shared clonotypes between healthy human individuals. Study-wide findings and caveats: The rarefaction results pointed to incomplete sorted-subset sequencing despite large depth. Genetic and exposure-history diversity was limited by the few donors. Several donors held about 5.1% of naive CD4 clonotypes in common.

Turning to this clone: Its antigen is still unknown.

Naive CD4+ cells were CD45RA-selected; the remaining cells were memory. CDR3 length equals 14 residues. CDR1 is KGHSH, CDR2 LQKENI, per germline. Trimming shortened V by 1 base and J by 6 bases, and 12 bases separated the two germline ends. The method was immunoSEQ multiplex PCR; TCRdb's version includes in-frame clones alone and lacks a portion of them. The sample comprises over a million clones, about 80% of which are singletons, and 1.4% rests with the top ten. The specimen was memory CD4+ T cells sorted from blood. Subset in this sample: CD45RA-negative fraction. This clonotype was sampled from a man younger than 30 in good health. The chain uses TRBV18 and TRBJ1-2; D may be TRBD1 (5 bases). The CDR3 reads CASSPRIDSDGYTF. CDR3 nucleotides: TGTGCCAGCTCACCACGGATCGACAGTGATGGCTACACCTTC.